These 15 T cell receptor beta chains were sequenced from one sample in a study of Ad26.COV2.S vaccination and SARS-CoV-2 variants. Specified treatment: 15 to 20 received Ad26.COV2.S at low or high dose, single or two shots; about 5 received placebo; per-sample allocation not given. Sampling occurred on day 63 after the first vaccine or placebo injection. Clones were read by immunoSEQ multiplex PCR, and TCRdb kept only the in-frame ones, dropping some. The sample yields about 680,000 clones, about 90% seen once. Sequencing used peripheral blood, obtained in a trial of Ad26.COV2.S vaccine versus placebo. Receptor source: a person between 18 and 65 years old who received the Ad26.COV2.S COVID-19 vaccine or a placebo.

About this clone: The same CDR3 also results from other DNA sequences found in this sample. V usage is TRBV19 and J usage is TRBJ1-5; no clear D. The CDR3 covers 14 residues. The V gene's germline CDR1 is LNHDA and CDR2 SQIVND (reference sequence). V was trimmed by 3 bases and J by 4 bases, leaving 10 bases between them. In DNA form, the CDR3 reads TGTGCCAGTAGTATCACCGGGGAGAATCAGCCCCAGCATTTT. Translating gives CASSITGENQPQHF.

The chain recombines TRBV5-1 with TRBJ2-7, with no clear D. V was shortened by 2 bases and J by 3 bases, with 9 bases between the two germline ends. The CDR3 loop spans 13 amino acids. Germline V gene lookup returns CDR1 SGHRS and CDR2 YFSETQ. CDR3 coding DNA: TGCGCCAGCAGCTTTAGTGCAGGCTACGAGCAGTACTTC. Protein sequence: CASSFSAGYEQYF.

This clone was observed once. This chain connects TRBV10-3 to TRBJ2-7; 8 nucleotides line up with TRBD1. After removal of 4 bases from V and 6 bases from J, the junction contained 2 bases not matched to a gene. The CDR3 runs 12 residues. From germline, CDR1 is ENHRY and CDR2 SYGVKD. In nucleotides, the CDR3 is TGTGCCATCAGTGCGACAGGGGTCGAGCAGTACTTC. Translated, it gives CAISATGVEQYF.

V usage is TRBV5-4 and J usage is TRBJ2-7, with 12 bases identical to TRBD2. Germline lookup yields CDR1 SGHNT and CDR2 YYREEE (reference sequence). Germline trimming cut 4 bases from V and 3 bases from J; bases unmatched to any gene: 5. The CDR3 spans 15 residues. DNA of the CDR3: TGTGCCAGCAGCCGGGCTAGCGGGGGGGGCTACGAGCAGTACTTC. It codes for CASSRASGGGYEQYF.

In nucleotides, the CDR3 is TGTGCCAGCAGCTTAGAAGTAGGCCCAAAATTATACCAAGAGACCCAGTACTTC. Encoded protein: CASSLEVGPKLYQETQYF. The rearrangement joins TRBV7-9 to TRBJ2-5, with no clear D. From germline, CDR1 is SEHNR and CDR2 FQNEAQ (reference sequence). V shed 1 base and J shed 0 bases, with 18 bases lying between them. The CDR3 is 18 amino acids.

This rearrangement joins TRBV30 to TRBJ1-3; D uncertain. V lost 4 bases and J lost 4, with 11 bases in between. The CDR3 runs 13 residues. Germline loops: CDR1 GTSNPN, CDR2 SVGIG (reference sequence). The CDR3 DNA sequence: TGTGCCTGGACCCCCCCAGGCGGAAACACCATATATTTT. It specifies CAWTPPGGNTIYF.

V is TRBV20-1 and J is TRBJ1-5; maybe TRBD1 (6 bases). The V gene lost 3 bases and the J gene lost 5 bases, with 17 bases spanning the gap. Germline values: CDR1 DFQATT, CDR2 SNEGSKA (reference sequence). The CDR3 is 15 residues long. CDR3 DNA sequence: TGCAGTGCTAGTCTCCAGGGGAAAAGGGATCAGCCCCAGCATTTT. The encoded protein is CSASLQGKRDQPQHF.

The chain links TRBV27 to TRBJ1-5, with 7 bases matching TRBD1. Germline V gene sequence: CDR1 MNHEY, CDR2 SMNVEV (reference sequence). The CDR3 covers 16 residues. With V trimmed by 3 bases and J by 4 bases, 9 bases remained unmatched. The CDR3 loop reads CASSFSGQLLNQPQHF. The CDR3, as DNA: TGTGCCAGCAGTTTTTCGGGACAGCTTTTGAATCAGCCCCAGCATTTT.

The chain is built from TRBV6-6 and TRBJ1-5; TRBD1 agrees at 8 bases. This CDR3 is built from 16 residues. Looked up from germline, CDR1 is MNHNY and CDR2 is SVGAGI (reference sequence). J lost 0 bases, V lost 5 bases, and 6 bases had no gene match. Written as DNA, the CDR3 is TGTGCCAGCAGTCGGGACAGGTCCTCTAGCAATCAGCCCCAGCATTTT. Translation gives CASSRDRSSSNQPQHF.

The chain has TRBV3-1 (or the pseudogene TRBV3-2) and TRBJ2-3; D call uncertain. The CDR3 sequence is 13 residues long. The V end was cut by 5 bases, the J end by 3 bases, with 9 bases between. From germline, CDR1 is LGHDT and CDR2 YNNKEL (reference sequence). The CDR3 loop is CASSVRLTDTQYF. CDR3 bases: TGTGCCAGCAGCGTCCGACTTACAGATACGCAGTATTTT.

V usage is TRBV21-1 and J usage is TRBJ2-7; TRBD1 is the table's D call and was not checked against the DNA. TRBV21-1 is a pseudogene segment. CDR3 length: 16 amino acids. CDR3 nucleotide sequence: TGTGCCAGCAGCCCCGCGCCGGGACAGGGAGTCCACGAGCAGTACTTC. It is translated as CASSPAPGQGVHEQYF.

V gene TRBV10-2 combines with J gene TRBJ2-2; weak D call: TRBD1 (6 bases). This CDR3 contains 14 residues. The germline CDR1 and CDR2 sequences are WSHSY and SAAADI. The V gene lost 11 bases and the J gene lost 1 base, with 14 bases spanning the gap. CDR3 protein: CACRGGQNTGELFF. CDR3 in DNA: TGCGCCTGCCGAGGGGGACAGAACACCGGGGAGCTGTTTTTT.

V usage is TRBV6-5 and J usage is TRBJ2-7; D possibly corresponds to TRBD1 (6 bases). Deletions cut 2 bases from V and 9 bases from J, with 14 bases between. The CDR3 has 13 amino acids. Germline-derived CDR1 and CDR2 are MNHEY and SVGAGI. This CDR3 is CASSYDLQGWQYF. In DNA, the CDR3 is TGTGCCAGCAGTTACGACTTACAGGGCTGGCAGTACTTC.

In this sample, this clone turned up once. The CDR3 loop reads CASSLAASGSLETQYF. The DNA for the CDR3 is TGCGCCAGCAGCTTGGCGGCTAGCGGGAGTTTAGAGACCCAGTACTTC. This chain joins TRBV5-1 and TRBJ2-5, with 10 bases lining up with TRBD2. Trimming removed 0 bases from V and 4 bases from J; junction bases left unmatched: 6. The CDR3 sequence is 16 residues long. The V gene's germline CDR1 is SGHRS and CDR2 YFSETQ.

V and J are TRBV10-3 and TRBJ2-7; 9 bases line up with TRBD1. The CDR3 runs 14 residues. CDR1 ENHRY and CDR2 SYGVKD come from the germline V gene. V was clipped by 6 bases and J by 2 bases; unmatched bases: 5. CDR3 sequence (DNA): TGTGCCATCAGCCGGACAGGGGCGGCCTACGAGCAGTACTTC. Translated, it gives CAISRTGAAYEQYF.